This T cell receptor (beta chain) was sequenced for a study of T cells in Graves' hyperthyroidism and ophthalmopathy. The CDR3 spans 15 residues. With 5 bases clipped from V and 0 bases from J, the junction kept 9 bases outside the gene matches. CDR1 and CDR2 from the germline V gene are DFQATT and SNEGSKA (reference sequence). Amplification of TCR beta CDR3 regions was performed using RNA transcripts as template. The HTBI primer set drove a first-round RT-PCR of the TCR CDR3. TCRdb analysed the multiplex PCR reads with MiXCR anew, one entry per CDR3 protein. The table lists hundreds of thousands of distinct CDR3 sequences, over 12% of them singletons. This clonotype was seen ten or more times.

This sequence was found in a young man with Graves' ophthalmopathy. Material: blood. This chain joins TRBV20-1 and TRBJ2-5, with TRBD1 matching over 7 bases. CDR3 coding DNA: TGCAGTGCTCCTTCGCTGGACAGGAACCAAGAGACCCAGTACTTC. Protein sequence: CSAPSLDRNQETQYF.